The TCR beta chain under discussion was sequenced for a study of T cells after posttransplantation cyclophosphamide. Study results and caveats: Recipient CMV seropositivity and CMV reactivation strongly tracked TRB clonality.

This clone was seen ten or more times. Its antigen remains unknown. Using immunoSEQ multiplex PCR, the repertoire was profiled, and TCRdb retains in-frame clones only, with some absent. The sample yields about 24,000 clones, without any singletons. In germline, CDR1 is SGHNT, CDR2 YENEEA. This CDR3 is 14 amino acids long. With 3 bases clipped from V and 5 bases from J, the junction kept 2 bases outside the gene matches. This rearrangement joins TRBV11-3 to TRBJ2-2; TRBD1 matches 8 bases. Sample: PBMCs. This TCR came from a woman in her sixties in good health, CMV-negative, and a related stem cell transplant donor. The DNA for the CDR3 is TGTGCCAGCAGCTTGCAGGGGGCAACCGGGGAGCTGTTTTTT. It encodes CASSLQGATGELFF.